The following is a T cell receptor (beta chain) sequence with its context. Method: immunoSEQ multiplex PCR; TCRdb's copy keeps in-frame clones and lacks some. The sample lists about 67,000 clones, around 84% occurring once. This sample is drawn from a study of OX40 agonist ivuxolimab in advanced cancers. The CDR3 has 14 amino acids. The germline V gene encodes CDR1 MDHEN and CDR2 SYDVKM. V gave up 8 bases and J gave up 8 bases; unmatched junction bases: 9. The sequences come from CD4+ or CD8+ T cells sorted from blood, collected in a trial of the OX40 agonist ivuxolimab. This receptor was identified in an adult with an advanced solid tumor such as melanoma, head and neck, liver or kidney cancer. The chain employs TRBV28 and TRBJ1-4; 9 bases fit TRBD1. CDR3 loop: CASLQGAEREKLFF. CDR3 nucleotide sequence: TGTGCCAGCCTACAGGGGGCTGAACGGGAAAAACTGTTTTTT.